This is a list of T cell receptor beta chains from one sample in a study of T cell repertoires in cytomegalovirus infection. TCRdb recomputed calls from the reads with MiXCR, one row per CDR3 protein. This table has about 680,000 distinct CDR3 sequences, 24% appearing once. Sequenced sample: CD8+ T cells from PBMCs. These receptors all come from a human donor in good health (CMV status not recorded). Some clones in this sample may be carry-over from other donors' samples. Each CDR3 is given with its conserved first and last residue. A D gene is named only where the DNA matches it firmly. Rows give clone size only sometimes, using once, few, many, or a class for an expanded clone.

clone size	D gene	V gene	J gene	CDR3 DNA	CDR3 protein
-	TRBD2	TRBV13	TRBJ2-1	TGTGCCAGCAGCTCCAGGACTAGCGGGGGCTATGAGCAGTTCTTC	CASSSRTSGGYEQFF
many	TRBD1	TRBV7-6	TRBJ1-1	TGTGCCAGCAGCGCAACAGGGGGCGCGGGGGACACTGAAGCTTTCTTT	CASSATGGAGDTEAFF
-	TRBD2	TRBV20-1	TRBJ2-3	TGCAGTACTTTAGCGGGGGGTAATTTTAGCACAGATACGCAGTATTTT	CSTLAGGNFSTDTQYF
-	-	TRBV20-1	TRBJ2-3	TGCAGTGCTCGAGGGCGGGGCACAGATACGCAGTATTTT	CSARGRGTDTQYF
-	-	TRBV19	TRBJ1-1	TGTGCCAGTAGTATACACCTTGAAGCTTTCTTT	CASSIHLEAFF
-	-	TRBV7-8	TRBJ1-5	TGTGCCAGCAGCTTAGACGGAAATAGCAATCAGCCCCAGCATTTT	CASSLDGNSNQPQHF
-	-	TRBV20-1	TRBJ2-6	TGCAGTGCTAGGACCCAGGGAGTAAGCTCTGGGGCCAACGTCCTGACTTTC	CSARTQGVSSGANVLTF
few	-	TRBV5-1	TRBJ2-7	TGCGCCAGCAGCCCGGGGAGGTCTTCCGCCTACGAGCAGTACTTC	CASSPGRSSAYEQYF
many	-	TRBV6-2/TRBV6-3	TRBJ2-6	TGTGCCAGCAGCTTGGATGCATTAGGTGGGGCCAACGTCCTGACTTTC	CASSLDALGGANVLTF
many	-	TRBV6-2/TRBV6-3	TRBJ2-7	TGTGCCAGCAGTTCGACAGAGACCTACGAGCAGTACTTC	CASSSTETYEQYF
many	-	TRBV28	TRBJ2-3	TGTGCCAGCAGTTCTAAATTCGGTACCGGGACCATGAGCACAGATACGCAGTATTTT	CASSSKFGTGTMSTDTQYF
many	-	TRBV4-3	TRBJ1-3	TGCGCCAGCAGCCAGGGGGCAAACTCTGGAAACACCATATATTTT	CASSQGANSGNTIYF
few	-	TRBV5-1	TRBJ2-7	TGCGCCAGCAGCCCACTCGAGTTCCACTACGAGCAGTACTTC	CASSPLEFHYEQYF
-	TRBD2	TRBV14	TRBJ2-1	TGTGCCAGCAGCCAGATGAGCGGGGGGGCGAATGAGCAGTTCTTC	CASSQMSGGANEQFF
-	-	TRBV7-9	TRBJ2-1	TGTGCCAGCAAAGGACAGTCCGATGAGCAGTTCTTC	CASKGQSDEQFF
once	TRBD2	TRBV27	TRBJ2-2	TGTGCCAGCAGACGCGGACTAGCGGACTACACCGGGGAGCTGTTTTTT	CASRRGLADYTGELFF
-	TRBD1	TRBV28	TRBJ1-1	TGTGCCAGCAGGACGACAGGGGGCAGGACTGAAGCTTTCTTT	CASRTTGGRTEAFF
-	-	TRBV2	TRBJ2-1	TGTGCCATCTTACGGCGTAATGAGCAGTTCTTC	CAILRRNEQFF
-	TRBD1	TRBV6-2/TRBV6-3	TRBJ1-5	TGTGCCAGCAGTTACCAGCGACAGGGTAAACAGCCCCAGCATTTT	CASSYQRQGKQPQHF
many	TRBD1	TRBV7-2	TRBJ2-5	TGTGCCAGCAGCTCGACAGGGCGGCAAGAGACCCAGTACTTC	CASSSTGRQETQYF
many	TRBD1	TRBV28	TRBJ2-5	TGTGCCAGCAGTTTTTCGGGACAGGGGGCGGAGACCCAGTACTTC	CASSFSGQGAETQYF
few	-	TRBV19	TRBJ1-4	TGTGCCAGCCAAACAGGCGGATCGAATGAAAAACTGTTTTTT	CASQTGGSNEKLFF
-	TRBD1	TRBV28	TRBJ2-5	TGTGCCAGCAGCAACAGGGGTTCCCAAGAGACCCAGTACTTC	CASSNRGSQETQYF
-	-	TRBV12-3/TRBV12-4	TRBJ1-4	TGTGCCAGCAGTTTAAAGGAGAATGAAAAACTGTTTTTT	CASSLKENEKLFF
-	TRBD2	TRBV4-1	TRBJ2-5	TGCGCCAGCAGCCAGGAGATTCGGGCGGGGGGAGGGTCGTCGGTGCAAGAGACCCAGTACTTC	CASSQEIRAGGGSSVQETQYF
few	-	TRBV10-3	TRBJ2-3	TGTGCCATCAGTGAGTCGCTCGCTAGCACAGATACGCAGTATTTT	CAISESLASTDTQYF
many	-	TRBV7-9	TRBJ2-5	TGTGCCAGCAGCCCCGAGGGGGGGGAAGAGACCCAGTACTTC	CASSPEGGEETQYF
-	TRBD1	TRBV29-1	TRBJ2-7	TGCAGCGCTATACTTTCCGGGACAGAGAGCTCCTACGAGCAGTACTTC	CSAILSGTESSYEQYF
-	TRBD2	TRBV5-5	TRBJ2-7	TGTGCCAGCAGCATTTCTAGCGGAACCTACGAGCAGTACTTC	CASSISSGTYEQYF
few	-	TRBV11-1	TRBJ1-1	TGTGCCAGCAGCCCTTGGTTGGCAGGGAACACTGAAGCTTTCTTT	CASSPWLAGNTEAFF
-	-	TRBV2	TRBJ2-2	TGTGCCAGCAAACCCGCAGGGTCAGTAAACACCGGGGAGCTGTTTTTT	CASKPAGSVNTGELFF
once	TRBD1	TRBV27	TRBJ2-7	TGTGCCAGCAGTTTGCAGACAGGGATCTACGAGCAGTACTTC	CASSLQTGIYEQYF
few	-	TRBV7-6	TRBJ2-1	TGTGCCAGCAGCTACAGAACGGATGAGCAGTTCTTC	CASSYRTDEQFF
once	-	TRBV4-2	TRBJ2-1	TGTGCCAGCAGCGGGACCCTGTGGGATGAGCAGTTCTTC	CASSGTLWDEQFF
few	-	TRBV6-6	TRBJ2-3	TGTGCCAGCAGTGCGGGGGCCAGCTTTGCAGATACGCAGTATTTT	CASSAGASFADTQYF
few	-	TRBV7-9	TRBJ2-6	TGTGCCAGCAGCCTCAGGGATGGAGGGGCCAACGTCCTGACTTTC	CASSLRDGGANVLTF
few	-	TRBV19	TRBJ2-1	TGTGCCAGTAGTATAGGTTTCGGGAACTCCTACAATGAGCAGTTCTTC	CASSIGFGNSYNEQFF
few	TRBD1	TRBV4-1	TRBJ1-5	TGCGCCAGCAGCCAGGAATCCGGGACAGGGGGTTCCCAGCCCCAGCATTTT	CASSQESGTGGSQPQHF
many	-	TRBV7-2	TRBJ2-6	TGTGCCAGCAGCTTAAACAGGGCCAACTCTGGGGCCAACGTCCTGACTTTC	CASSLNRANSGANVLTF
many	-	TRBV6-2/TRBV6-3	TRBJ2-1	TGTGCCAGCAGTTTCAGACCGCATAGGACCGCTTACAATGAGCAGTTCTTC	CASSFRPHRTAYNEQFF
few	-	TRBV5-8	TRBJ1-2	TGTGCCAGCAGCCCGGGGGCAGGAGCTTCCTATGGCTACACCTTC	CASSPGAGASYGYTF
-	TRBD1	TRBV5-1	TRBJ2-1	TGCGCCAGCAGCCGGACAGGGATCGGCTCCTACAATGAGCAGTTCTTC	CASSRTGIGSYNEQFF
many	TRBD1	TRBV7-6	TRBJ2-2	TGTGCCAGCAGCAAATACAGGGACAGTCCGAACACCGGGGAGCTGTTTTTT	CASSKYRDSPNTGELFF
-	TRBD2	TRBV27	TRBJ2-1	TGTGCCAGCAGTATTCTCGGGACTAGCGGGTGGTACAATGAGCAGTTCTTC	CASSILGTSGWYNEQFF
-	-	TRBV14	TRBJ1-2	TGTGCCAGCAGCCAGGCACCAGGCTATGGCTACACCTTC	CASSQAPGYGYTF
few	TRBD1	TRBV25-1	TRBJ2-5	TGTGCCAGCACCGGAGGACAGGGCCAAGAGACCCAGTACTTC	CASTGGQGQETQYF
many	-	TRBV7-8	TRBJ2-1	TGTGCCAGCAGCTCGACGGCGGGAAGGGAGCAGTTCTTC	CASSSTAGREQFF
few	-	TRBV7-8	TRBJ1-3	TGTGCCAGCAGCTTAGGTCCGAGCTCTGGAAACACCATATATTTT	CASSLGPSSGNTIYF
few	-	TRBV12-3/TRBV12-4	TRBJ2-1	TGTGCCAGCAGCCCCGAGAGAGATGAGCAGTTCTTC	CASSPERDEQFF
few	-	TRBV7-6	TRBJ1-6	TGTGCCAGCAGCCGGGATTTACAGAATAATTCACCCCTCCACTTT	CASSRDLQNNSPLHF
-	-	TRBV9	TRBJ1-1	TGTGCCAGCAGCGTACAAACCAAAGCTTTCTTT	CASSVQTKAFF
-	-	TRBV20-1	TRBJ1-5	TGCAGTGCTAGAGACCACCTGGGTTCTAGCAATCAGCCCCAGCATTTT	CSARDHLGSSNQPQHF
few	-	TRBV12-3/TRBV12-4	TRBJ2-1	TGTGCCAGCAGTTCCGGCTATGATGAGCAGTTCTTC	CASSSGYDEQFF
few	-	TRBV5-6	TRBJ2-1	TGTGCCAGCAGCTCCCCCCGGGCAGGGGGGGCAGGGCGAGAGCAGTTCTTC	CASSSPRAGGAGREQFF